Each of the 28 T cell receptor beta chains below was sequenced from the same sample in a study of shared T cell receptors in the human thymus. Using immunoSEQ multiplex PCR, the repertoire was profiled, and TCRdb retains in-frame clones only, with some absent. Among hundreds of thousands of clones listed, more than 70% were seen once. These data were also reused for a study on human thymus T cells.

The sequenced material came from thymocytes. Receptor source: a boy under two years old with a congenital heart defect.

For the CDR3, the DNA is TGCGCCAGCAGCCCCTGGAGTGGAGCTGGACAGGGTAAAGAGACCCAGTACTTC. Its translation is CASSPWSGAGQGKETQYF. V gene TRBV4-3 combines with J gene TRBJ2-5, with 8 bases that match TRBD1. The V gene end was trimmed by 4 bases and the J gene end by 3 bases; junction bases not matched to a gene: 16. Per germline, CDR1 LGHNA and CDR2 YSLEER. CDR3 size: 18 residues.

The chain joins TRBV28 to TRBJ2-7; 8 nucleotides line up with TRBD1. CDR1 and CDR2 from the germline V gene are MDHEN and SYDVKM. The CDR3 has 15 amino acids. V was pared by 6 bases and J by 0 bases, with 7 bases of the junction left unmatched. CDR3 region: CASSNPDRDSYEQYF. The CDR3, as DNA: TGTGCCAGCAGCAATCCGGACAGGGACTCCTACGAGCAGTACTTC.

The chain combines TRBV2 with TRBJ1-5; D gene ambiguous. V was cut by 6 bases and J by 0 bases, with 21 bases left in between. From germline, CDR1 is SNHLY and CDR2 FYNNEI. This CDR3 has 18 amino acids. The CDR3 reads CASRPMESYVYSNQPQHF. CDR3 DNA sequence: TGTGCCAGCAGGCCCATGGAGAGCTACGTTTATAGCAATCAGCCCCAGCATTTT.

This chain uses TRBV10-2 with TRBJ2-5; 12 bases fit TRBD2. CDR3 length: 17 amino acids. Germline lookup yields CDR1 WSHSY and CDR2 SAAADI. The V segment lost 3 bases and the J segment 5 bases; nucleotides outside the gene matches: 10. As DNA, the CDR3 is TGCGCCAGCAGTGAAAGAGAGACTAGCGGGAGTTATGAGACCCAGTACTTC. Translation gives CASSERETSGSYETQYF.

V is TRBV19 and J is TRBJ2-7; tentatively, D is TRBD1 (6 bases). V lost 6 bases and J 4 bases, leaving 10 bases between the germline ends. Germline assignment: CDR1 LNHDA and CDR2 SQIVND (reference sequence). This CDR3 contains 12 residues. CDR3 amino acids: CASSGQSYEQYF. As DNA, the CDR3 is TGTGCCAGTAGCGGACAGTCATACGAGCAGTACTTC.

The chain has TRBV9 and TRBJ2-1, with D possibly being TRBD2 (5 bases). The V end lost 4 bases, the J end lost 4 bases, and 18 bases lay between the germline ends. The CDR3 runs to 16 residues. Looked up from germline, CDR1 is SGDLS and CDR2 is YYNGEE. The CDR3 protein is CASSSTPGKPYNEQFF. In DNA, the CDR3 is TGTGCCAGCAGCTCCACTCCGGGAAAACCTTACAATGAGCAGTTCTTC. Based on the CDR3 plus reference TRBV9 and TRBJ2-1, the full variable domain is DSGVTQTPKHLITATGQRVTLRCSPRSGDLSVYWYQQSLDQGLQFLIQYYNGEERAKGNILERFSAQQFPDLHSELNLSSLELGDSALYFCASSSTPGKPYNEQFFGPGTRLTVL.

The rearrangement joins TRBV5-8 to TRBJ2-7, with TRBD1 as a possible D gene (5 bases). Trimming shortened V by 5 bases and J by 3 bases, and 21 bases separated the two germline ends. The CDR3 runs 16 residues. Germline values: CDR1 SGHTS, CDR2 YDEGEE. CDR3 region: CASRYYPGKRVYEQYF. In DNA, the CDR3 is TGTGCCAGCAGATACTACCCAGGGAAACGAGTCTACGAGCAGTACTTC.

This chain joins TRBV28 and TRBJ2-1, with 10 nucleotides matching TRBD2. The trim removed 2 bases at V and 8 bases at J, leaving 6 bases unmatched. CDR1 MDHEN and CDR2 SYDVKM come from the germline V gene. This CDR3 contains 15 residues. CDR3 region: CASSLVLAGFDEQFF. CDR3 nucleotides: TGTGCCAGCAGTTTAGTACTAGCGGGATTCGATGAGCAGTTCTTC.

The J gene is TRBJ1-2, the V gene TRBV5-6, with 11 bases matching TRBD1. The CDR3 is made up of 14 amino acids. Looked up from germline, CDR1 is SGHDT and CDR2 is YYEEEE. With 5 bases clipped from V and 7 bases from J, the junction kept 7 bases outside the gene matches. The CDR3 loop reads CASRPDRGHGGYTF. Written as DNA, the CDR3 is TGTGCCAGCAGGCCGGACAGGGGGCACGGTGGCTACACCTTC.

The J gene is TRBJ2-2, the V gene TRBV28, with D tentatively TRBD2 (6 bases). Germline V CDR1 and CDR2: MDHEN, SYDVKM. Trimming cost V 6 bases and J 6 bases, with 23 bases left between them. This CDR3 has 17 residues. The CDR3 loop is CASSAPHSGGSSGELFF. The CDR3 DNA sequence: TGTGCCAGCAGCGCACCTCACTCCGGGGGTTCTTCCGGGGAGCTGTTTTTT.

The V gene is TRBV6-5, the J gene TRBJ1-2; 9 nucleotides agree with TRBD1. With V trimmed by 6 bases and J by 5 bases, 10 bases remained unmatched. The germline V gene encodes CDR1 MNHEY and CDR2 SVGAGI. The CDR3 consists of 15 residues. Here the CDR3 reads CASSPEDRGRYGYTF. The CDR3 DNA follows: TGTGCCAGCAGCCCTGAGGACAGGGGACGGTATGGCTACACCTTC.

Only a few counts were recorded for this clone. V is TRBV5-1 and J is TRBJ2-3; unclear D gene. The CDR3 has 14 amino acids. Trimming pared 2 bases from V and 0 bases from J, leaving 7 bases between. CDR1 and CDR2 from the germline V gene are SGHRS and YFSETQ. This CDR3 reads CASSFTASTDTQYF. CDR3 in DNA: TGCGCCAGCAGCTTCACAGCCAGCACAGATACGCAGTATTTT.

This clone has only a few counts. Other DNA variants within this sample encode the same CDR3. The chain combines TRBV28 with TRBJ1-6; D gene uncertain. The germline V gene encodes CDR1 MDHEN and CDR2 SYDVKM. The CDR3 sequence is 12 residues long. V lost 4 bases and J lost 10, with 8 bases in between. CDR3 in amino acids: CASSSGNSPLHF. DNA for the CDR3: TGTGCCAGCAGTTCGGGGAACTCACCCCTCCACTTT.

The V gene is TRBV7-9, the J gene TRBJ2-7; no clear D gene. V gave up 1 base and J gave up 6 bases, with 7 bases separating them. The germline gives CDR1 SEHNR, CDR2 FQNEAQ (reference sequence). The CDR3 covers 12 residues. This CDR3 is CASSLVAGEQYF. As DNA, the CDR3 is TGTGCCAGCAGCTTAGTCGCAGGCGAGCAGTACTTC.

The CDR3 coding sequence is TGTGCCAGCAGAGCGGGGGGGGTTAGCAATCAGCCCCAGCATTTT. Its protein is CASRAGGVSNQPQHF. This chain connects TRBV13 to TRBJ1-5; a possible D gene is TRBD1 (5 bases). V lost 6 bases and J lost 0, with 12 bases in between. Germline-derived CDR1 and CDR2 are PRHDT and FYEKMQ (reference sequence). The CDR3 is 15 residues long.

J is TRBJ1-5 and V is TRBV9; a weak D match, TRBD1 (6 bases). The ends were cut back, 0 bases at V and 4 bases at J, with 11 bases in the middle. Germline V gene lookup returns CDR1 SGDLS and CDR2 YYNGEE. The CDR3 covers 15 residues. CDR3 nucleotides: TGTGCCAGCAGCGTAGGAAGGGACAAAAATCAGCCCCAGCATTTT. Encoded protein: CASSVGRDKNQPQHF.

This chain uses TRBV5-1 with TRBJ1-3; 9 bases map to TRBD1. CDR1 and CDR2 from the germline V gene are SGHRS and YFSETQ. The junction had 6 bases not matched to a gene; V was cut back by 4 bases and J by 1 base. CDR3 length equals 16 residues. The CDR3 DNA follows: TGCGCCAGCAGCCCGGACAGGGGAGTATCTGGAAACACCATATATTTT. Protein: CASSPDRGVSGNTIYF.

V gene TRBV19 combines with J gene TRBJ2-1, with 11 bases matching TRBD2. Germline V lookup: CDR1 LNHDA, CDR2 SQIVND (reference sequence). The CDR3 totals 15 residues. V shed 6 bases and J 4 bases; nucleotides not matched to a gene: 5. CDR3 coding DNA: TGTGCCAGTAGATTAGGGACTAGCGGTTACAATGAGCAGTTCTTC. Its protein product is CASRLGTSGYNEQFF.

This clone was seen only once. The chain uses TRBV7-8 and TRBJ1-2, with D possibly TRBD1 on 5 matching bases. Deletions cut 5 bases from V and 3 bases from J, with 19 bases between. The CDR3 is made up of 16 amino acids. Germline-derived CDR1 and CDR2 are SGHVS and FQNEAQ. The CDR3 nucleotides read TGTGCCAGCAGCCTCACAGGTGGGCTGGTGCACTATGGCTACACCTTC. Protein: CASSLTGGLVHYGYTF. The whole variable domain, remainder taken from reference TRBV7-8 and TRBJ1-2, is GAGVSQSPRYKVAKRGQDVALRCDPISGHVSLFWYQQALGQGPEFLTYFQNEAQLDKSGLPSDRFFAERPEGSVSTLKIQRTQQEDSAVYLCASSLTGGLVHYGYTFGSGTRLTVV.

This chain links TRBV19 with TRBJ2-7, with TRBD1 matching 7 bases. This CDR3 comprises 15 residues. V shed 6 bases and J 0 bases; nucleotides not matched to a gene: 8. Germline CDR1 is LNHDA and CDR2 is SQIVND (reference sequence). The CDR3 DNA follows: TGTGCCAGTAGACGACGACAGGGTTCCTCCTACGAGCAGTACTTC. Translation: CASRRRQGSSYEQYF.

This chain links TRBV11-2 with TRBJ2-7; TRBD1 matches 7 bases. The germline gives CDR1 SGHAT, CDR2 FQNNGV. The CDR3 has 17 amino acids. The ends lost 4 bases at V and 4 bases at J; junction bases unmatched: 16. The CDR3 loop is CASSSTEEDRHQYEQYF. CDR3 DNA sequence: TGTGCCAGCAGCTCGACAGAAGAGGACAGGCATCAATACGAGCAGTACTTC.

This clone was counted once. J is TRBJ1-5 and V is TRBV28; D possibly corresponds to TRBD1 (5 bases). The germline CDR1 and CDR2 sequences are MDHEN and SYDVKM. V dropped 1 base and J dropped 0 bases, with 28 bases sitting between them. The CDR3 totals 22 residues. The CDR3 reads CASSLYLRGGESRRYSNQPQHF. The CDR3 DNA is TGTGCCAGCAGTTTATACCTGAGGGGCGGGGAAAGTCGGAGGTATAGCAATCAGCCCCAGCATTTT.

The chain recombines TRBV6-5 with TRBJ2-1; D is possibly TRBD1 (5 bases). CDR1 is MNHEY, CDR2 SVGAGI, per germline. This CDR3 comprises 16 residues. Trimming left V 4 bases short and J 8 bases short, with 21 bases between. CDR3 in DNA: TGTGCCAGCAGTTGCACAGGTGGGTCGTCCGTTGATGAGCAGTTCTTC. Protein sequence: CASSCTGGSSVDEQFF.

This clone was detected only a few times. CDR3 DNA sequence: TGTGCCAGTAGTCCGCGACAGGGAAAAGGTGGAAACGAGCAGTACTTC. It specifies CASSPRQGKGGNEQYF. The chain uses TRBV19 and TRBJ2-7, with 7 bases lining up with TRBD1. Germline V gene lookup returns CDR1 LNHDA and CDR2 SQIVND (reference sequence). Trimming took 5 bases from V and 5 from J; bases not matched to a gene: 15. The CDR3 runs 16 residues. Complete variable domain (other parts from reference TRBV19 and TRBJ2-7): DGGITQSPKYLFRKEGQNVTLSCEQNLNHDAMYWYRQDPGQGLRLIYYSQIVNDFQKGDIAEGYSVSREKKESFPLTVTSAQKNPTAFYLCASSPRQGKGGNEQYFGPGTRLTVT.

This chain joins TRBV6-5 and TRBJ2-7, with 7 positions matching TRBD1. The V and J ends lost 5 bases and 6 bases, in that order; junction bases with no gene match: 4. Germline V gives CDR1 MNHEY, CDR2 SVGAGI. The CDR3 consists of 12 residues. The chain's CDR3 is CASSATGVEQYF. For the CDR3, the DNA is TGTGCCAGCAGTGCTACAGGGGTCGAGCAGTACTTC.

This sequence joins TRBV7-9 and TRBJ2-3, with TRBD2 matching over 7 bases. The CDR3 runs 14 residues. From germline, CDR1 is SEHNR and CDR2 FQNEAQ (reference sequence). V trimming: 0 bases; J trimming: 3 bases; junction bases outside the gene matches: 0. Here the CDR3 reads CASSLAGGTDTQYF. CDR3 nucleotides: TGTGCCAGCAGCTTAGCGGGGGGGACAGATACGCAGTATTTT.

The rearrangement uses TRBV14 and TRBJ2-3; D is possibly TRBD2 (6 bases). The CDR3 spans 15 residues. Germline V gene data show CDR1 as SGHDN and CDR2 as FVKESK. Trimming removed 0 bases from V and 4 bases from J, with 11 bases in between. CDR3 loop: CASSQEEGEPDTQYF. The DNA for the CDR3 is TGTGCCAGCAGCCAAGAGGAGGGAGAGCCAGATACGCAGTATTTT.

This chain uses TRBV6-1 with TRBJ2-5; 8 bases map to TRBD2. The J call may be wrong; the DNA end is better matched by TRBJ2-7. Germline-derived CDR1 and CDR2 are MNHNS and SASEGT. The CDR3 has 15 amino acids. The CDR3 spells CATVSGGVLTYEQYF. The CDR3 DNA follows: TGTGCCACCGTCTCGGGGGGGGTTTTAACTTACGAGCAGTACTTC.